Shown below are 3 T cell receptor beta chains from a single sample sequenced in a study of T cell clonotyping in hematopoietic cell transplantation. The table came from immunoSEQ multiplex PCR; TCRdb's copy has only in-frame clones and leaves some out. Seen here are approximately 15,000 clones, more than 70% observed once, and the top ten hold roughly 4.2%. Sequencing was performed on PBMCs, taken 100 days after allogeneic stem cell transplant. The source of these receptors is a male patient between 55 and 70 years old who had an allogeneic stem cell transplant from a related donor, so the T cells may come from the graft donor. Some clones in this sample may be carry-over from other donors' samples.

The genes are TRBV21-1 and TRBJ2-7; TRBD1, as called in the table, went unchecked against the DNA. TRBV21-1 represents a pseudogene. This CDR3 is 17 amino acids long. The CDR3, as DNA: TGTGCCAGCAGCAACGAAGACAGGCCCCCCGGTTCCTACGAGCAGTACTTC. Translation gives CASSNEDRPPGSYEQYF.

V gene TRBV9 combines with J gene TRBJ1-5; TRBD1 is a possible D gene (6 bases). Germline CDR1 reads SGDLS; CDR2 reads YYNGEE. The V end lost 4 bases, the J end lost 4 bases, and 15 bases lay between the germline ends. This CDR3 comprises 15 residues. CDR3 nucleotide sequence: TGTGCCAGCAGCTTTACCGGGGGCCGGAATCAGCCCCAGCATTTT. Protein sequence: CASSFTGGRNQPQHF.

The genes are TRBV7-6 and TRBJ1-1; D perhaps matches TRBD1 (5 bases). V lost 5 bases, J lost 5 bases, and 12 bases lay in between. The CDR3 runs to 13 residues. Germline V gene lookup returns CDR1 SGHVS and CDR2 FNYEAQ. CDR3 coding DNA: TGTGCCAGCAGCCCCTGGGGGGGAACTGAAGCTTTCTTT. Encoded protein: CASSPWGGTEAFF.